The 15 T cell receptor delta chains given below trace back to one sample, sequenced in a study of γδ T cells in repeated Plasmodium falciparum infection. Flow sorting of PBMC yielded separate Vgamma9/Vdelta2+ and Vdelta2-negative gammadelta T cell populations for bulk repertoire analysis. TCRdb fed the multiplex PCR reads to CATT. The sample carries 75,000 to 95,000 delta-chain clones, roughly 0.9% recorded once. Source material: gamma-delta T cells from blood. The receptors were sampled from a pool of human donors (malaria-infected and uninfected, not separated).

With respect to this clone: TCRdb's protein, taken from a much larger clone, differs from this DNA's translation at residue 15, likely owing to a read error; the protein displayed comes from the DNA. This sequence joins TRDV2 and TRDJ1; 10 nucleotides match TRDD3. The CDR3 contains 18 residues. From germline, CDR1 is GEAIGNYY and CDR2 EKD. The CDR3: CACDQHFTGGFMADELIF. In DNA form, the CDR3 reads TGTGCCTGTGACCAACATTTTACTGGGGGATTTATGGCCGATGAACTCATCTTT.

The sample holds a few counts of this clone. This DNA translates differently at residue 15 from the TCRdb protein, which is that of a much larger clone; a read error is likely, and the protein shown is the DNA's own translation. The chain employs TRDV1 and TRDJ1, with 10 nucleotides matching TRDD3. The V and J ends lost 0 bases and 3 bases, in that order; junction bases with no gene match: 16. The CDR3 consists of 20 residues. The germline gives CDR1 TSWWSYY, CDR2 QGS. CDR3 sequence (DNA): TGTGCTCTTGGGGAACTAGACCTCAAACTACTGGGGGATTACGCCGATAAACTCATCTTT. Its protein product is CALGELDLKLLGDYADKLIF.

On this clone: The TCRdb protein comes from a much larger clone and disagrees with this DNA's translation at residue 12, likely due to a read error; the protein given here is derived from the DNA. DNA of the CDR3: TGTGCCTGTGACCCACGTACTGGGGGGGACACCGGTAAACTCATCTTT. Residues: CACDPRTGGDTGKLIF. The gene calls are TRDV2 and TRDJ1; TRDD3 aligns across 8 bases. The J gene was missing in TCRdb and was found by matching the end of the DNA to germline. This CDR3 spans 16 amino acids. Germline V gene sequence: CDR1 GEAIGNYY, CDR2 EKD.

This clone has more than one count but fewer than ten. The protein TCRdb gives is from a much larger clone and does not agree with this DNA's translation at residue 11, likely a read error; the protein shown here comes from the DNA. The gene calls are TRDV2 and TRDJ1; TRDD3 is a possible D gene (6 bases). The V gene lost 3 bases and the J gene lost 0 bases, with 25 bases spanning the gap. Germline loops: CDR1 GEAIGNYY, CDR2 EKD. This CDR3 is built from 19 residues. The CDR3 loop is CACDRKRLYWELYTDKLIF. CDR3 coding DNA: TGTGCCTGTGACCGGAAGAGATTGTACTGGGAGTTGTACACCGATAAACTCATCTTT.

This clone was observed a handful of times. TCRdb's protein for this DNA is that of a much larger clone and differs from the translation at residue 7, likely a read error; the protein shown is the DNA translation. CDR3: CALGEFSIFWGIFTDKLIF. The CDR3, as DNA: TGTGCTCTTGGGGAATTCAGCATTTTCTGGGGGATCTTCACCGATAAACTCATCTTT. V usage is TRDV1 and J usage is TRDJ1; 9 bases are shared with TRDD3. The J gene is absent in TCRdb and was assigned here via DNA matching to germline. Germline V gene lookup returns CDR1 TSWWSYY and CDR2 QGS. The CDR3 is 19 residues long. The ends lost 2 bases at V and 1 base at J; junction bases unmatched: 14.

This clone was observed a few times. The TCRdb protein, from a much larger clone, departs from this DNA's translation at residue 12, likely by read error; the protein shown derives from the DNA. The J gene is TRDJ1, the V gene TRDV1; 7 bases match TRDD3. Germline CDR1 and CDR2: TSWWSYY and QGS. V lost 0 bases to trimming and J lost 1 base; unmatched junction nucleotides: 11. The CDR3 totals 18 residues. CDR3 sequence: CALGELRPIWGCTDKLIF. In DNA form, the CDR3 reads TGTGCTCTTGGGGAACTTCGCCCAATCTGGGGGTGCACCGATAAACTCATCTTT.

A remark on this clone: The protein that TCRdb holds for this DNA derives from a much larger clone and differs from the translated DNA at residue 4, which likely indicates a read error; the protein shown here is translated from the DNA. This chain connects TRDV2 to TRDJ1, with D perhaps matching TRDD3 (6 bases). Because TCRdb records no J gene, it was assigned here through a match of the DNA to germline. The V and J ends lost 5 bases and 4 bases respectively, with 22 bases between them. The CDR3 is 16 residues long. Germline V lookup: CDR1 GEAIGNYY, CDR2 EKD. The CDR3 spells CACGTLSPAGVDKLIF. The CDR3 region has the DNA TGTGCCTGTGGCACATTATCCCCTGCTGGGGTCGATAAACTCATCTTT.

This clone occurred a few times. This DNA translates differently at residue 10 from the TCRdb protein, which is that of a much larger clone; a read error is likely, and the protein shown is the DNA's own translation. The chain employs TRDV1 and TRDJ1, with TRDD3 matching 11 bases. Germline CDR1 TSWWSYY, CDR2 QGS. V trimming: 1 base; J trimming: 0 bases; junction bases outside the gene matches: 19. The CDR3 contains 22 residues. DNA for the CDR3: TGTGCTCTTGGGGAACAACCTACCAACCCTCTACTGGGGGATAAGAACACCGATAAACTCATCTTT. Its protein is CALGEQPTNPLLGDKNTDKLIF.

With regard to this clone: TCRdb's entry gives the protein of a much larger clone, which mismatches this DNA's translation at residue 11, likely from a read error; the protein reported here is translated from the DNA. The chain employs TRDV2 and TRDJ3; 11 bases line up with TRDD3. Germline loops: CDR1 GEAIGNYY, CDR2 EKD. Trimming at V came to 0 bases and at J to 1 base, leaving 13 bases not matched to a gene. This CDR3 spans 22 amino acids. The CDR3 sequence: CACDTGQYWGIFASWDTRQMFF. In DNA, the CDR3 is TGTGCCTGTGACACCGGACAGTACTGGGGGATATTCGCTTCCTGGGACACCCGACAGATGTTTTTC.

To note about this clone: The TCRdb protein comes from a much larger clone and disagrees with this DNA's translation at residue 16, likely due to a read error; the protein given here is derived from the DNA. This chain connects TRDV1 to TRDJ1, with D possibly being TRDD2 (7 bases). Because TCRdb records no J gene, it was assigned here through a match of the DNA to germline. This CDR3 spans 20 amino acids. Germline CDR1 reads TSWWSYY; CDR2 reads QGS. CDR3 residues: CALGEKTKAFLGSYTNKLIF. The CDR3, as DNA: TGTGCTCTTGGGGAAAAGACGAAGGCCTTCCTGGGGAGTTACACCAATAAACTCATCTTT.

On this clone itself: A single base is all that separates this from a far larger clone, so a read error is likely. The same CDR3 arises from other DNA sequences in this sample as well. The CDR3 bases are TGTGCCTGTTATACCGTACTGGGGGATACCCAGTACACCGATAAACTCATCTTT. It specifies CACYTVLGDTQYTDKLIF. The chain has TRDV2 and TRDJ1, with 12 positions matching TRDD3. TCRdb leaves out the J gene; it was filled in here by matching the DNA to germline. This CDR3 comprises 18 residues. V was pared by 6 bases and J by 0 bases, with 13 bases of the junction left unmatched. Germline-derived CDR1 and CDR2 are GEAIGNYY and EKD.

As to this clone: The protein TCRdb gives is from a much larger clone and does not agree with this DNA's translation at residue 14, likely a read error; the protein shown here comes from the DNA. This rearrangement joins TRDV2 to TRDJ1; 7 nucleotides line up with TRDD3. TCRdb is silent on the J gene; assignment here came from matching the DNA to germline. This CDR3 has 18 amino acids. Germline values: CDR1 GEAIGNYY, CDR2 EKD. The CDR3 region has the DNA TGTGCCTGTGACACTATACTGGGGATGGCCTCGTACACCGGTAAACTCATCTTT. This encodes CACDTILGMASYTGKLIF.

This clone was detected only a few times. The TCRdb record carries a much larger clone's protein, which differs from this DNA's translation at residue 20; a read error is the likely cause, and the protein listed here is the DNA translation. J is TRDJ1 and V is TRDV1, with 8 bases identical to TRDD3. CDR3 length: 28 residues. Germline V gene sequence: CDR1 TSWWSYY, CDR2 QGS. Losses at the gene ends were 1 base for V and 1 base for J; bases not matched to a gene: 41. CDR3 region: CALGERGEFAFPPSRTVWGTRGTDKLIF. Written as DNA, the CDR3 is TGTGCTCTTGGGGAACGGGGCGAGTTTGCCTTCCCCCCTTCTCGTACTGTCTGGGGGACACGGGGCACCGATAAACTCATCTTT.

In this sample, this clone turned up a few times. It differs at one base from a far larger clone, so likely a read error. Different DNA sequences within this sample yield the same CDR3. The J gene is TRDJ1, the V gene TRDV1; 12 nucleotides match TRDD3. No J segment appears in TCRdb, so it was assigned here by matching the sequence to germline. Germline CDR1 is TSWWSYY and CDR2 is QGS. The CDR3 is 19 residues long. CDR3 in amino acids: CALGVFLLGTGGYRNKLIF. DNA of the CDR3: TGCGCTCTTGGGGTATTCCTACTTGGAACTGGGGGATACAGGAATAAACTCATCTTT.

Notes on this clone: A far larger clone is only one base removed, so a read error is likely. This specimen includes other DNA sequences encoding the same CDR3. The rearrangement links TRDV1 to TRDJ1, with 11 positions matching TRDD3. TCRdb supplies no J gene; here it was assigned by aligning the nucleotide sequence to germline. The CDR3 totals 26 residues. Germline assignment: CDR1 TSWWSYY and CDR2 QGS. V gave up 0 bases and J gave up 1 base; unmatched junction bases: 31. Written as DNA, the CDR3 is TGTGCTCTTGGGGAACTGGTCCCTATCCTTCCCTTACTGGGGGATAATGAGGGTGCGGGCACCGATAAACTCATCTTT. Translation: CALGELVPILPLLGDNEGAGTDKLIF.